This TCR beta chain was sequenced for a study of prognosis after radiotherapy for stage I lung cancer. Comment on this clonotype: A much more abundant neighbour one base away suggests this may be a read error.

Two-round multiplex PCR on genomic DNA was the method by which TCR beta CDR3 was amplified. Round one of PCR was performed, and it used primers specific to each TRBV and TRBJ gene. TCRdb re-analysed the multiplex PCR reads in MiXCR, keeping a single row per CDR3 protein. The profile shows about 27,000 distinct CDR3 sequences, around 30% of them singletons. This TCR was sampled from a donor over 45 with non-small cell lung cancer. This specimen consisted of PBMCs, obtained before or after stereotactic body radiation therapy (not recorded which).

CDR3 bases: TGCGCCAGCAGCCAAGAAGTGCCGGGGAGCCCCTATAATTCACCCCTCCACTTT. This encodes CASSQEVPGSPYNSPLHF. The chain recombines TRBV4-1 with TRBJ1-6; no reliable D call. The V gene's germline CDR1 is MGHRA and CDR2 YSYEKL. V was cut by 0 bases and J by 2 bases, with 14 bases left in between. The CDR3 has 18 residues.